This entry is about one T cell receptor (beta chain). The antigen it recognizes is unknown. Nothing much larger sits one base from this clone, and base qualities are not available. This entry belongs to a study of cytomegalovirus exposure and HLA in healthy donors listed by TCRdb under 2017. With respect to the entire study: In an earlier analysis of roughly 500 of the donors, 276 Gb of sequence data and just under 120 million unique TCR beta sequences from about 190 million T cells were reported. Donor age, sex, ethnicity and CMV serostatus were compiled together with the repertoire data. Among some 410 genotyped donors of the cohort, an average of around 240,000 unique TCR beta nucleotide sequences were sequenced per donor, around 18% of them non-productive. To study patterns of TCR occurrence, a later analysis re-analyzed previously published TCR beta repertoires from 550 to 800 donors and added high-resolution HLA genotyping. The number of donors typed differed by locus, with roughly 629-640 for A, B, C, DRB1 and DQB1, about 500 for DQA1, about 610 for DPA1, and roughly 450 for DPB1. To predict cytomegalovirus infection status, the study brought together high-throughput TCR immunosequencing, statistical association of individual TCRs with disease status, and machine learning. The later analysis used no new phenotypic data to find candidate immune exposures, relying instead on TCR beta sequences and their occurrence across donors. About 5 DR-DQ haplotypes were handled as single units for association and clustering, since linkage in the cohort was strong. HLA typing covered class I and class II loci at four-digit resolution. A later genetic analysis used genome-wide SNP genotypes for about three fifths of the 666 donors, treating that subset as a discovery cohort. Using immunosequencing, the study profiled T cell repertoires from 640 or so subjects and related those repertoires to cytomegalovirus serostatus. Among the roughly 400 genotyped donors, around 79% belonged to the genetic ancestry cluster associated with self-reported Caucasian donors. Besides the first cohort of roughly 700 subjects, a separate validation cohort made up of 120 different subjects was used. Every discovery cohort repertoire had been produced on one sequencing platform. Roughly 300 gigabases of sequencing data and around 80 million unique TCR sequences made up an early release that covered 500 to 650 HLA-typed donors. The study was designed to test whether signatures of past pathogen exposure could be identified by cataloging public T cell receptors. To decide whether each TCR beta V gene segment behaved as functional or pseudogenic, an earlier analysis of fewer than 750 of the donors relied on high-throughput TCR beta sequencing. Summary of the overall study and its limitations: The presence/absence analyses assumed that sequencing depth was roughly uniform across donors, and that assumption may not be true. Broadly in line with IMGT annotations, most TCR beta V segments showed up in productive rearrangements about 87% or about 30% of the time in an earlier analysis of some 590 of the donors. According to the authors, the approach could potentially be generalized to other disease states and immunological phenotypes. In the study, around 150 TCR beta chains were listed as associated with cytomegalovirus. According to a later genetic analysis, donors in an Asian-associated ancestry cluster had fewer N-insertions in productive TCRs than the approximately 690-donor mean. In this cohort, only TCR beta chains were sequenced, and detectable features were limited by the absence of alpha or paired-chain data. Three of the identified cytomegalovirus-associated TCR beta chains were confirmed in vitro to be specific for cytomegalovirus antigens. A cluster of highly shared sequence variants was judged likely to represent a technical artifact of the sequencing pipeline. An association between a missense DCLRE1C variant and V-gene and J-gene trimming of TCR beta chains was found in a later genetic analysis and replicated in an independent cohort. According to a later analysis, most CMV-associated TCR beta chains appeared to be HLA-restricted, and the HLA associations seemed to be driven largely by CMV exposure. Correlated functional status among segregating V segments might be attributable to linkage disequilibrium, but an unknown experimental factor could not be ruled out. In a later analysis, HLA-associated TCR beta chains showed more clonal expansion and lower generation probabilities than non-associated chains that were equally common. Across donors, most TCR sequences were observed very rarely, whereas some public TCRs were present in many individuals. At a false discovery rate of 0.05, a later analysis linked 16,951 TCR beta sequences to specific HLA alleles. The earlier analysis of about 600 of the donors excluded fewer than 20 rarely observed V segments, including chromosome 9 orphons, because counts were too low. In a later analysis, several top co-occurrence clusters were reported to appear linked to parvovirus B19, influenza, CMV and Epstein-Barr virus. Immune exposure information for the cohort was limited to CMV serostatus. The classifier was reported to diagnose cytomegalovirus status with high specificity and sensitivity in both the original and validation cohorts. A further reported finding was that TCR beta sequences accurately predicted the HLA-A and HLA-B alleles for most subjects in the first cohort. The 87-base-pair reads could not distinguish some IMGT-functional V segments, including TRBV6-2 and TRBV6-3, so those segments were excluded. Because HLA typing was unavailable for some donors at each locus, only the typed subset was used in association tests. According to a later analysis, TCR association rates differed among HLA loci, with DRB1 alleles showing the most associated TCRs and HLA-C alleles showing the fewest. Assigning TCR associations to individual alleles was difficult when HLA alleles, especially DR and DQ, strongly co-occurred.

The CDR3, from cysteine to phenylalanine, totals 13 residues. The entry retains the CDR3 DNA only, 39 bases that are in frame from base 1. V trim: 3 bases; J trim: 9 bases; unmatched bases: 10. The germline V gene (reference sequence) gives CDR1 as GTSNPN and CDR2 as SVGIG. Library creation used the immunoSEQ multiplex PCR assay. For the multiplex PCR, a mixture combining 60 forward primers for TCR Vbeta segments and 13 reverse primers for TCR Jbeta segments was used. A multiplex PCR assay on genomic DNA amplified the CDR3 region of rearranged TCR beta genes. On the Illumina HiSeq System, the amplified TCR beta libraries were sequenced as 87-base-pair reads. The source study handled its data this way. Across the 670 or so repertoires, a later analysis counted tens of millions of unique TCR beta chains, approximately 10 million of which were shared by at least two donors. To remove PCR and sequencing errors, raw reads were error-corrected and collapsed into unique sequences using a nearest-neighbor algorithm that merged closely related sequences. Alignment of CDR3 sequences to IMGT reference sequences was used to assign V, D and J gene segments. For a sequence to be retained, a match of at least six nucleotides to both a V gene segment and a J gene segment was required. A rearrangement was called productive if the CDR3 had no stop codons and remained in frame with V and J, and every other rearrangement was called non-productive. CDR3 was defined according to IMGT convention as the region running from the second conserved V-encoded cysteine to the conserved J-encoded phenylalanine. The earlier analysis of about 640 of the donors excluded any sequence lacking an unambiguous match to a single V gene segment. An earlier analysis of roughly 590 of the donors called V segments functional above 56.7% productive rearrangements and segregating when the between-donor standard deviation exceeded 5%. A statistical classification framework was built to diagnose cytomegalovirus status from the catalog of TCR beta chain sequences. In a later analysis, V and J genes were assigned by comparing TCR nucleotide sequences against IMGT/GENE-DB human TR gene sequences. A later analysis assigned CDR3 sequences and most-parsimonious VDJ recombination scenarios with the TCRdist pipeline. A later analysis defined each TCR beta chain by its CDR3 amino acid sequence plus V-gene family, and excluded reads lacking a unique V-gene family. In a later analysis, fewer than 600 highly shared, low-generation-probability nucleotide sequences were removed to address suspected cross-contamination and a sequencing artifact. In a later analysis, a clonal expansion index was calculated for each public chain from normalized within-repertoire ranks of inferred template counts. In a later analysis, generation probabilities were computed with a VDJ recombination model fitted to out-of-frame rearrangements, and the resulting probabilities were checked against IGoR. In a later analysis, hypergeometric tests were used to score TCR-TCR, TCR-HLA and TCR-CMV co-occurrence, with a repertoire-size bias correction applied to TCR pairs. To estimate false discovery rates, a later analysis permuted the HLA or CMV assignments 20 times. In a later analysis, co-occurring TCRs were grouped using DBSCAN, and TCRdist sequence similarity was added for clustering within HLA-allele-positive subsets. Repertoires with fewer than 30,000 or more than 120,000 public chains, plus five repertoires with anomalous nucleotide sharing, were excluded from co-occurrence clustering. Here the immuneACCESS table is served through TCRdb, limited to in-frame sequences with V and J called. Missing clones are a known gap in these copies; in checked studies unresolved V genes cover under half, and the rest lacks a known reason. V, J and clone size reflect that table, while D and trimming were determined from the DNA. Recorded for this sample are 75,000 to 100,000 clones; less than 85% of them occurred a single time. The top ten clones comprise 1.8% of the sample.

The cohort comprised under 700 healthy bone marrow donors. All cohort members were sampled while nominally healthy, although unrecorded immune exposures were likely present. The donor was CMV seronegative and belonged to the group of more than 300 seronegative cohort members. A peripheral blood sample was collected from each donor, and TCR beta sequencing was performed on peripheral blood mononuclear cells. Genomic DNA was extracted from the blood cell samples with the Qiagen DNeasy Blood Extraction Kit. The receptor chain draws on TRBV30 and TRBJ2-5, with 7 bases aligning to TRBD1. Sequencing was done on a sample of PBMCs. The TCR was taken from a male donor in good health and CMV-seronegative. Read as DNA, the sequence is TGTGCCTGGAGGATACGCCAAGGGGGCCCCCAGTACTTC. This yields the protein CAWRIRQGGPQYF.